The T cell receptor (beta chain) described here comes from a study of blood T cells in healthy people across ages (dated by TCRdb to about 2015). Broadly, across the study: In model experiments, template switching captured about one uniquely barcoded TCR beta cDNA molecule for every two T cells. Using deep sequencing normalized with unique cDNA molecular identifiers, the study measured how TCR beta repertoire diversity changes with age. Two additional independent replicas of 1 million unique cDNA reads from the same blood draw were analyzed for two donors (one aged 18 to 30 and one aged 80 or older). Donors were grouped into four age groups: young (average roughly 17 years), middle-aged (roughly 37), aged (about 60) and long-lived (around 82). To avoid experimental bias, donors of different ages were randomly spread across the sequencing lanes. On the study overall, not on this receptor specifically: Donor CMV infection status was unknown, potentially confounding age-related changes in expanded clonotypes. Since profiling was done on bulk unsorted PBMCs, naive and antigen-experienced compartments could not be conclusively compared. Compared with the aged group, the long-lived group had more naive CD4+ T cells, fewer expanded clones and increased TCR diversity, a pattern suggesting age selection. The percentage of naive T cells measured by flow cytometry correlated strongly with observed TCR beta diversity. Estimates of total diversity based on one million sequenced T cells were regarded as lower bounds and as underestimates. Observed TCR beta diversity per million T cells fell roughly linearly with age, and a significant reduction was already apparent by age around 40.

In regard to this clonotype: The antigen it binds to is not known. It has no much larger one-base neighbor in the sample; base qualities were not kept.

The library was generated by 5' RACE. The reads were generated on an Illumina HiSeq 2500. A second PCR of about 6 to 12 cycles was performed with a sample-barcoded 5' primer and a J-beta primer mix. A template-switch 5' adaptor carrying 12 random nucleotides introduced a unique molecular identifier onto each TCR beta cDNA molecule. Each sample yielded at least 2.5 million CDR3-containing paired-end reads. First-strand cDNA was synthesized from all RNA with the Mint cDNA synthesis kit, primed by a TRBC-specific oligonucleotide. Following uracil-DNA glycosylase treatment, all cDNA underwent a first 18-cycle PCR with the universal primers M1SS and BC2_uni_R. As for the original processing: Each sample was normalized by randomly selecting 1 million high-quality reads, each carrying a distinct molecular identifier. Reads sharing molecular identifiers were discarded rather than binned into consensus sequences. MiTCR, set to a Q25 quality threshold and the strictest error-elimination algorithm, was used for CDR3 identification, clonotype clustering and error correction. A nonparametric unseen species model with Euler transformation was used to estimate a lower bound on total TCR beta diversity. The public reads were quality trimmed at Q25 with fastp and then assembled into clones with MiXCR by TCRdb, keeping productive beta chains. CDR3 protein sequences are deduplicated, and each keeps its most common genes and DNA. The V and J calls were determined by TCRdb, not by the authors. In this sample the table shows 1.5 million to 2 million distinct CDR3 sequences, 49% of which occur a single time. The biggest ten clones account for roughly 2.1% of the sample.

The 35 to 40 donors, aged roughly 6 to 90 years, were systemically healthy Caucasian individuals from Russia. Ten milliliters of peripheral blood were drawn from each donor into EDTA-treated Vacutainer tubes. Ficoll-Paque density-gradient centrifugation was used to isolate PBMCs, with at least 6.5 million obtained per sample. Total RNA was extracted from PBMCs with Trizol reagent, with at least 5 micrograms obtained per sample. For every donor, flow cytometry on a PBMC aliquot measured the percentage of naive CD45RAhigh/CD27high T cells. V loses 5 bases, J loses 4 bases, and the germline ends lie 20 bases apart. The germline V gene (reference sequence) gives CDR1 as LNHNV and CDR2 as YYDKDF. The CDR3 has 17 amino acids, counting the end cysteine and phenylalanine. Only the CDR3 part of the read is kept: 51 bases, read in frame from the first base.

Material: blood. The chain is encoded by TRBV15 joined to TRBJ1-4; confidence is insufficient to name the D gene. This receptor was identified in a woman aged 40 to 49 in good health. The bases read TGTGCCACCAGCCTACGACACGGCCCCAGACATAATGAAAAACTGTTTTTT. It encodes CATSLRHGPRHNEKLFF.